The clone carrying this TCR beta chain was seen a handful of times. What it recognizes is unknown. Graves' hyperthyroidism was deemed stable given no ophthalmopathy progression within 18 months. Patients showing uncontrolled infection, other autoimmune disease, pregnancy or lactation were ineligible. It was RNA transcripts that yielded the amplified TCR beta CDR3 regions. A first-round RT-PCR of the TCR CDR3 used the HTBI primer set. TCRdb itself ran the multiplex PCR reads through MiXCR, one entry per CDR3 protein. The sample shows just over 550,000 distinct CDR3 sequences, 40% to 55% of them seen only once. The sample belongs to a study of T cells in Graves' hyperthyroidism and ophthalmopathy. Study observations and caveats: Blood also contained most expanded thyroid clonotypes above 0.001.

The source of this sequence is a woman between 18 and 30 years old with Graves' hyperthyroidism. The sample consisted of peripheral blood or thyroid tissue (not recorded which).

Here the CDR3 reads CASSPRQGSTNYGYTF. As DNA, the CDR3 is TGTGCCAGCAGTCCTCGACAGGGATCGACGAACTATGGCTACACCTTC. The chain is built from TRBV12-3 or TRBV12-4 and TRBJ1-2; 7 nucleotides match TRBD1. Trimming took 5 bases from V and 2 from J; bases not matched to a gene: 11. The CDR3 has 16 amino acids.